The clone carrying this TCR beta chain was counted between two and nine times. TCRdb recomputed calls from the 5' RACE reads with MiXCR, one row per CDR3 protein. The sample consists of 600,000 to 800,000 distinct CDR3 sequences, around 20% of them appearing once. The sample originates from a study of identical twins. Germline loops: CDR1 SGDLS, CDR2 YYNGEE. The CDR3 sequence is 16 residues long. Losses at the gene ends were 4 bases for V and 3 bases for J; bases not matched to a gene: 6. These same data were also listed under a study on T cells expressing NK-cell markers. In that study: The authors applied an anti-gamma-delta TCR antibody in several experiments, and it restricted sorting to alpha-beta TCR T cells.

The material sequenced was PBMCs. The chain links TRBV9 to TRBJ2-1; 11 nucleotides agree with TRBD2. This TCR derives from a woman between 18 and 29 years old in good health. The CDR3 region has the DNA TGTGCCAGCAGCTTCGACGGGACTAGCGGCTACAATGAGCAGTTCTTC. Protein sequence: CASSFDGTSGYNEQFF.